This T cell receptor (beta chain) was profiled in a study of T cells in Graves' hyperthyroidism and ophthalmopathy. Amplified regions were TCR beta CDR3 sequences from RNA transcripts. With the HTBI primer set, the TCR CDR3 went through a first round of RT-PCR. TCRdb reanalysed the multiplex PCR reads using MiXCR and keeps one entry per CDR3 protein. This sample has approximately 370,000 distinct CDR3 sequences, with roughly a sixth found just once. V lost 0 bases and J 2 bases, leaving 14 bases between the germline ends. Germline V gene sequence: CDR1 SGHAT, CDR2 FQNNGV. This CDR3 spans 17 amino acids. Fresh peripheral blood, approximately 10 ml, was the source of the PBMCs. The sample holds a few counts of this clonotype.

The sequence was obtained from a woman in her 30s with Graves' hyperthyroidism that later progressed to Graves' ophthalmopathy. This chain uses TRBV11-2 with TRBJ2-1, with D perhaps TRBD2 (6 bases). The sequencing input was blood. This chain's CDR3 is CASSLDQEGSAYNEQFF. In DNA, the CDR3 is TGTGCCAGCAGCTTAGATCAGGAGGGATCCGCCTACAATGAGCAGTTCTTC.